The rows below give T cell receptor beta chains drawn from one sample of a study of cytotoxic CD8 clonotypes in ibrutinib-treated CLL. Sequenced by immunoSEQ multiplex PCR; TCRdb stores in-frame clones only, minus some. The sample yields 35,000 to 40,000 clones, 65% to 75% seen once. Sequenced here: PBMCs, sampled at disease progression, from a patient treated with ibrutinib. These receptors were obtained from a human donor with chronic lymphocytic leukemia. CDR3s include the opening cysteine and the closing phenylalanine or tryptophan. D genes are given only for firm matches. Size is stated for part of the rows, as once, few or many counts, or as a class when the clone is expanded.

V gene	D gene	clone size	J gene	CDR3 DNA	CDR3 protein
TRBV9	NA	NA	TRBJ2-5	TGTGCCAGCAGCCTCCCCGGGAGCGGAGGGACCCAGTACTTC	CASSLPGSGGTQYF
TRBV11-2	NA	NA	TRBJ1-2	TGTGCCAGCAGCTTAGATCTCGCCCGACGTGAGGGCTACACCTTC	CASSLDLARREGYTF
TRBV2	NA	NA	TRBJ1-1	TGTGCCAGCACCCTACGGGCTGAAGCTTTCTTT	CASTLRAEAFF
TRBV12-1	NA	NA	TRBJ2-7	TGTGCCAGCAGCTTTGCGGGACTAGCGGGGGGCGGGTTCTACGAGCAGTACTTC	CASSFAGLAGGGFYEQYF
TRBV21-1	NA	NA	TRBJ1-1	TGTGCCAGCAGCAAACTAGGGACAGCGGAGAACACTGAAGCTTTCTTT	CASSKLGTAENTEAFF
TRBV2	NA	NA	TRBJ1-6	TGTGCCAGCAGACAGAGCTCCTATAATTCACCCCTCCACTTT	CASRQSSYNSPLHF
TRBV27	NA	NA	TRBJ1-6	TGTGCCAGCAGTTTTGAGTTGGGTAGGGGCAATTCACCCCTCCACTTT	CASSFELGRGNSPLHF
TRBV2	NA	few	TRBJ1-5	TGTGCCACTGGCGCAGAGAGCAATCAGCCCCAGCATTTT	CATGAESNQPQHF
TRBV19	TRBD1	NA	TRBJ2-2	TGTGCCAGTAGTAGTTCGGGACAGGGGAACACCGGGGAGCTGTTTTTT	CASSSSGQGNTGELFF
TRBV12-5	NA	NA	TRBJ1-5	TGTGCTAGTGGGATTCTTAATCAGCCCCAGCATTTT	CASGILNQPQHF
TRBV5-1	TRBD1	NA	TRBJ1-2	TGCGCCAGCAGCTTATCTCTGGGACAGGGAGACTATGGCTACACCTTC	CASSLSLGQGDYGYTF
TRBV2	NA	NA	TRBJ2-5	TGTGCCAGCAAGGCCGACAGTGGGACCCAGTACTTC	CASKADSGTQYF
TRBV19	NA	NA	TRBJ1-2	TGTGCCAGTACCCAATCGTACAGAAACTATGGCTACACCTTC	CASTQSYRNYGYTF
TRBV6-1	NA	NA	TRBJ2-5	TGTGCCAGCAGTGAAGGGGGACTCCTAGTCCCGTGGGGAACCCAGTACTTC	CASSEGGLLVPWGTQYF
TRBV5-1	TRBD2	NA	TRBJ2-2	TGCGCCAGCAGCCAGCACAGGGGACCAGCGGGGGGGACGAGAACCGGGGAGCTGTTTTTT	CASSQHRGPAGGTRTGELFF
TRBV2	NA	NA	TRBJ2-7	TGTGCCAGCAGTGTCGCGGTCTCCTACGAGCAGTACTTC	CASSVAVSYEQYF
TRBV10-2	NA	NA	TRBJ1-1	TGCGCCAGCAGTGGGGCTTTTAGAGCTTTCTTT	CASSGAFRAFF
TRBV18	NA	NA	TRBJ1-3	TGTGCCAGCTCATTCGAAGGGGGCTCTGGAAACACCATATATTTT	CASSFEGGSGNTIYF
TRBV5-4	NA	NA	TRBJ2-1	TGTGCCAGCAGCCCTGAGGCGAGGGAGCAGTTCTTC	CASSPEAREQFF
TRBV6-4	NA	NA	TRBJ2-3	TGTGCCAGCTCCTCCGAGGGGGGACGGGCGCAGTATTTT	CASSSEGGRAQYF
TRBV12-5	NA	few	TRBJ1-4	TGTGCTAGTGGTTTGCGAGGGGAGGCGGGTGAAAAACTGTTTTTT	CASGLRGEAGEKLFF
TRBV2	TRBD2	NA	TRBJ2-1	TGTGCCAGCACCATGGGACTAGCGGGGCCTGAGCAGTTCTTC	CASTMGLAGPEQFF
TRBV6-1	TRBD1	NA	TRBJ2-2	TGTGCCAGCAGCGGAAGACAGGGTTTCTCCGGGGAGCTGTTTTTT	CASSGRQGFSGELFF
TRBV6-6	NA	NA	TRBJ1-1	TGTGCCAGCAGGCTAAAGGGGAACACTGAAGCTTTCTTT	CASRLKGNTEAFF
TRBV2	TRBD1	NA	TRBJ1-5	TGTGCCAGCAGAGAGGGGGCTCAGCCCCAGCATTTT	CASREGAQPQHF
TRBV9	NA	few	TRBJ2-7	TGTGCCAGCAGCGTCGGACTAGGGGGTATTGTTTACGAGCAGTACTTC	CASSVGLGGIVYEQYF
TRBV10-3	NA	NA	TRBJ2-3	TGTGCCATCAGCCGGGGCGGAGCCGCAGATACGCAGTATTTT	CAISRGGAADTQYF
TRBV5-4	TRBD2	NA	TRBJ2-3	TGTGCCAGCCGGGGGGTCACAGATACGCAGTATTTT	CASRGVTDTQYF
TRBV19	NA	NA	TRBJ1-1	TGTGCCAGTAGACAACAGGGCACGAAGGACACTGAAGCTTTCTTT	CASRQQGTKDTEAFF